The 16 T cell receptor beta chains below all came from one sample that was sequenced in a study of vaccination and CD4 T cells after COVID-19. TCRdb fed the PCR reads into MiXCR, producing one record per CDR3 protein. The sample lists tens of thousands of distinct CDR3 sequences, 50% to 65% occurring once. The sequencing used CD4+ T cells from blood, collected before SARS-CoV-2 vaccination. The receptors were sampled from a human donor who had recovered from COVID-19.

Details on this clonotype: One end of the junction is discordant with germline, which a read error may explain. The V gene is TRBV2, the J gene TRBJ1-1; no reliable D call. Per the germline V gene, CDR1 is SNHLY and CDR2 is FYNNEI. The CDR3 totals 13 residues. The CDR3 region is CASSEDVNTEAFF. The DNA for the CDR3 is TGTGCCAGCAGCGAAGACGTGAACACTGAAGCTTTCTTT.

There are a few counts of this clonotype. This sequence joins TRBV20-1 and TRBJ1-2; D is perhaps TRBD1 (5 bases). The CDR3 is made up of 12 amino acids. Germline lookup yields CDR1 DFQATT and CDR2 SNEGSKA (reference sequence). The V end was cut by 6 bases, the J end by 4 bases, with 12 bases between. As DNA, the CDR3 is TGCAGTGCGAAACAGGAGGTCTATGGCTACACCTTC. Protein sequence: CSAKQEVYGYTF.

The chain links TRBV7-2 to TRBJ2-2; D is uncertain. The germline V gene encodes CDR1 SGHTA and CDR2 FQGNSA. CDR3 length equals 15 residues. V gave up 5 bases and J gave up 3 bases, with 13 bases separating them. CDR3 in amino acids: CASSPFNVDTGELFF. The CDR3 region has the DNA TGTGCCAGCAGCCCTTTTAACGTCGACACCGGGGAGCTGTTTTTT.

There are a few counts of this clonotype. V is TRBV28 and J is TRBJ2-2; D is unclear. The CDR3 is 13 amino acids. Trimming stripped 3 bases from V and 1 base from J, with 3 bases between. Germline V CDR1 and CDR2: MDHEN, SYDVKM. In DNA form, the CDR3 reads TGTGCCAGCAGTTTGCAGAACACCGGGGAGCTGTTTTTT. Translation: CASSLQNTGELFF.

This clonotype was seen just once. DNA for the CDR3: TGTGCCAGTAGTGCTGGACTCCTCACAGATACGCAGTATTTT. The encoded protein is CASSAGLLTDTQYF. The chain links TRBV19 to TRBJ2-3, with D possibly TRBD2 on 5 matching bases. The V end lost 5 bases, the J end lost 2 bases, and 11 bases lay between the germline ends. Germline-derived CDR1 and CDR2 are LNHDA and SQIVND (reference sequence). The CDR3 is 14 amino acids.

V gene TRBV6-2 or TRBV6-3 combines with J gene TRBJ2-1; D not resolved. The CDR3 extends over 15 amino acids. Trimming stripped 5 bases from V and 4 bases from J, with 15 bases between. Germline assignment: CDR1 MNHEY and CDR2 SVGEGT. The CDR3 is CASSPLVRSYNEQFF. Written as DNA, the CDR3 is TGTGCCAGCAGTCCACTCGTACGATCTTACAATGAGCAGTTCTTC.

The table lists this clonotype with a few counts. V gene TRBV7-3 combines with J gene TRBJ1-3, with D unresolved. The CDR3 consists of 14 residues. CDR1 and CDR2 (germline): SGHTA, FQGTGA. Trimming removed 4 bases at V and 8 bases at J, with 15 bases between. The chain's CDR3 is CASSSGSYLDTIYF. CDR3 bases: TGTGCCAGCAGCTCTGGGTCGTACTTGGACACCATATATTTT.

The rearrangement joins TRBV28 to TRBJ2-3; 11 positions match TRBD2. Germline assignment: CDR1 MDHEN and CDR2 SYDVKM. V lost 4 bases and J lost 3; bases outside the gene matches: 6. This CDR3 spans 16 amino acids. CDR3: CASSSSGRYRTDTQYF. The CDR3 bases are TGTGCCAGCAGTTCTAGCGGGAGGTATCGAACAGATACGCAGTATTTT.

CDR3 in amino acids: CASRTSGQDEQYF. The CDR3, as DNA: TGTGCCAGCAGAACCTCGGGACAGGACGAGCAGTACTTC. The rearrangement links TRBV27 to TRBJ2-7, with 8 bases identical to TRBD1. The CDR3 length is 13 residues. The V gene's germline CDR1 is MNHEY and CDR2 SMNVEV (reference sequence). With V trimmed by 6 bases and J by 5 bases, 6 bases remained unmatched.

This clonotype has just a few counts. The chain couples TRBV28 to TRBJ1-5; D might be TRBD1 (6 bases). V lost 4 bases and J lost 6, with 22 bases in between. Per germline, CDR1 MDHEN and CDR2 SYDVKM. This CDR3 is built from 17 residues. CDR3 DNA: TGTGCCAGCAGTTCTCCCTGGGCAGGGGACTCTACTCAGCCCCAGCATTTT. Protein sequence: CASSSPWAGDSTQPQHF.

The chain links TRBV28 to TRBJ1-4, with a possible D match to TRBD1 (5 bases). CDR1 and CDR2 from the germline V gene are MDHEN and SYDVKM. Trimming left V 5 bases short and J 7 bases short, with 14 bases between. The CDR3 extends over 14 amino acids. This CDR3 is CASSRILGGEKLFF. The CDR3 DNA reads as TGTGCCAGCAGTCGGATTCTGGGGGGTGAAAAACTGTTTTTT.

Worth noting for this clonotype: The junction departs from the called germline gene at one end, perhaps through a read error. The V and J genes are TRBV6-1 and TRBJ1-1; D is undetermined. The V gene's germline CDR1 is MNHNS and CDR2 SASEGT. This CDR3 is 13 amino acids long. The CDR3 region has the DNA TGTACCAGCTTAGGGCTGAGGAACACTGAAGCTTTCTTT. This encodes CTSLGLRNTEAFF.

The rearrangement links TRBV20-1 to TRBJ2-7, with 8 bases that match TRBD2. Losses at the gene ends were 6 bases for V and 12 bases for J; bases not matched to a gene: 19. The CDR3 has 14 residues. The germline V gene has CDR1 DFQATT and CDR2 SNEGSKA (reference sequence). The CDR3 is CSATRFSGEHPSYF. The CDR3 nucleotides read TGCAGTGCCACGCGATTTAGCGGGGAGCATCCGTCGTACTTC.

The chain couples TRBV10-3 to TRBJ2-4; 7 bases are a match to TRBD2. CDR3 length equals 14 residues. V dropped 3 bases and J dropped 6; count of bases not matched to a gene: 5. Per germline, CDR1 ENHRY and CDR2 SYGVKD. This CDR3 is CAISEDREANIQYF. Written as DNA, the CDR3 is TGTGCCATCAGTGAAGACCGGGAGGCAAACATTCAGTACTTC.

Written as DNA, the CDR3 is TGTGCCAGCAGTTACTCTTCTTCCCCCCTCTACAATGAGCAGTTCTTC. Translating gives CASSYSSSPLYNEQFF. This chain links TRBV6-5 with TRBJ2-1; D not certain. The CDR3 extends over 16 amino acids. The V end was cut by 0 bases, the J end by 3 bases, with 12 bases between. Germline V CDR1 and CDR2: MNHEY, SVGAGI.

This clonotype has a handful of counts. This chain's CDR3 is CSAPPGRAAGELFF. CDR3 coding DNA: TGCAGTGCTCCACCGGGCAGGGCGGCCGGGGAGCTGTTTTTT. V is TRBV20-1 and J is TRBJ2-2; TRBD1 might be the D (5 bases). With 5 bases removed from V and 6 bases from J, the gap between germline ends came to 16 bases. In germline, CDR1 is DFQATT, CDR2 SNEGSKA (reference sequence). This CDR3 comprises 14 residues.